The T cell receptor (beta chain) under discussion was sequenced for a study of blood T cell repertoires in COVID-19. As for the study in general: Samples came from the United States, Italy and Spain, spanning acute and convalescent COVID-19. Sources were T cells, B-cell-depleted T cells, or PBMCs; the material itself was cDNA or gDNA.

The sample holds one count of this clone. This specimen includes other DNA sequences encoding the same CDR3. Self-reported history from a screening survey and questionnaire set each donor's cohort. Donors of Cohort 3 who recovered were those that had two negative PCRs, clearance, or symptom resolution. The CDR3 contains 13 residues. Unmatched junction bases numbered 2, after V lost 4 bases and J lost 2 bases. Germline CDR1 and CDR2: LNHDA and SQIVND (reference sequence). Method: immunoSEQ multiplex PCR; TCRdb's copy keeps in-frame clones and lacks some. Among 200,000 to 250,000 clones listed, approximately 78% were seen once.

Sequencing was done on a sample of PBMCs or T cells enriched from blood (not recorded which). This receptor was identified in a middle-aged man who had recovered from COVID-19. The chain has TRBV19 and TRBJ2-7; TRBD1 matches at 7 bases. The CDR3 DNA sequence: TGTGCCAGTAGTAGACAGGGAGCCTACGAGCAGTACTTC. Translated, it gives CASSRQGAYEQYF.